This T cell receptor (beta chain) was obtained from a study of blood T cell repertoires in COVID-19. The overall study: Some COVID-19 samples were acute and others convalescent; all came from the United States, Italy and Spain. In each case, the material was cDNA or gDNA derived from T cells, B-cell-depleted T cells, or PBMCs.

Per the germline V gene, CDR1 is KGHSH and CDR2 is LQKENI. The CDR3 is made up of 17 amino acids. V gave up 2 bases and J gave up 0 bases; unmatched junction bases: 10. In the original processing: Estimation of nucleated cell counts relied on the amplification of reference gene primers. TCRdb keeps only in-frame clones here, not all; method: immunoSEQ multiplex PCR. V, J and clone size were drawn from that table, and D and trimming were deduced from the DNA. Among roughly 97,000 clones listed, roughly 80% were seen once. The TCR originated in a man aged 55 to 70 with acute or convalescent COVID-19. The sample taken for sequencing was peripheral blood. V usage is TRBV18 and J usage is TRBJ2-7; the match to TRBD2 covers 7 bases. CDR3 in DNA: TGTGCCAGCTCACCAGCAAATTACGGCGGGAGCTCCTACGAGCAGTACTTC. Protein product: CASSPANYGGSSYEQYF.